Listed below are T cell receptor beta chains from one sample, sequenced in a study of glioma-infiltrating T cells. TCRdb ran MiXCR on the multiplex PCR reads and lists one entry per CDR3 protein. Of some 180,000 distinct CDR3 sequences in the sample, roughly 32% are singletons; the top ten hold 20%. The sample taken for sequencing was glioma tissue, nonneoplastic brain tissue, or PBMCs (not recorded which). Receptor source: a human donor with low-grade glioma or glioblastoma, undergoing nonglioma brain surgery, or in good health (not recorded which). Both conserved end residues are part of each CDR3. D genes are given only for firm matches. Some rows mark clone size as missing; the rest say once, few, many or name a class of expanded clone.

TRBJ1-2 . . TRBV11-1 TGTGCCACCAGCTTGGACCGGGACGTAGGTGGCTACACCTTC CATSLDRDVGGYTF
TRBJ2-3 . many TRBV7-9 TGTGCCAGCAGCTTAGATAGTCGGGATACGCAGTATTTT CASSLDSRDTQYF
TRBJ2-7 . . TRBV5-1 TGCGCCAGCAAACAGCACTACGAGCAGTACTTC CASKQHYEQYF
TRBJ2-3 . many TRBV7-2 TGTGCCAGCAGCTCAACGTATAGCACAGATACGCAGTATTTT CASSSTYSTDTQYF
TRBJ1-6 . few TRBV19 TGTGCCAGTAGATTGCAACAGGGAGACAATTCACCCCTCCACTTT CASRLQQGDNSPLHF
TRBJ2-3 . few TRBV29-1 TGCAGCGCAGGAGGCACGTCTAGCACAGATACGCAGTATTTT CSAGGTSSTDTQYF
TRBJ2-3 . many TRBV6-1 TGTGCCAGCAGGGCTGCGACCACAGATACGCAGTATTTT CASRAATTDTQYF
TRBJ1-4 . many TRBV27 TGTGCCAGCGCGGAACAGGGAGGATGGGAAAAACTGTTTTTT CASAEQGGWEKLFF
TRBJ1-5 TRBD1 many TRBV6-1 TGTGCCAGCAGGACAGGGGAACAGCCCCAGCATTTT CASRTGEQPQHF
TRBJ2-7 TRBD2 many TRBV6-1 TGTGCCAGCAGTACCTCTAGCGGGAACGAGCAGTACTTC CASSTSSGNEQYF
TRBJ2-6 . . TRBV19 TGTGCCAGTAGTCCCCGAGGCGGAGCTGGGGCCAACGTCCTGACTTTC CASSPRGGAGANVLTF
TRBJ1-2 . . TRBV6-5 TGTGCCAGGAGACCCCAGGTCTTTTTAAGCTCTGGGTACACCTTC CARRPQVFLSSGYTF
TRBJ2-5 . many TRBV6-2/TRBV6-3 TGTGCCAGCAGAGGACCAGAGACCCAGTACTTC CASRGPETQYF
TRBJ2-7 TRBD2 few TRBV20-1 TGCAGTGCTAGAATTGGCTCTAGCGGGAGCTCCTACGAGCAGTACTTC CSARIGSSGSSYEQYF
TRBJ2-7 TRBD1 . TRBV7-2 TGTGCCAGCAGCTATGCATGGACAGGGTCTCCCTACGAGCAGTACTTC CASSYAWTGSPYEQYF
TRBJ1-1 . many TRBV28 TGTGCCAGCAGGGCCCCGAGCACTGAAGCTTTCTTT CASRAPSTEAFF
TRBJ1-4 . many TRBV10-3 TGTGCCATCAGTAGAGGAGCTGAGGATGAAAAACTGTTTTTT CAISRGAEDEKLFF
TRBJ1-2 . . TRBV19 TGTGCCAGTAGTCGGACAGAGTATGGCTACACCTTC CASSRTEYGYTF
TRBJ1-1 . many TRBV20-1 TGCAGTGCCACACGAGGGGCGACTGAAGCTTTCTTT CSATRGATEAFF
TRBJ1-4 TRBD1 many TRBV20-1 TGCAGTGCTAGAGCGGGACAGGGAAAGACTAATGAAAAACTGTTTTTT CSARAGQGKTNEKLFF
TRBJ2-1 . . TRBV7-6 TGTGCCAGCAGCTTAGTTTACTCCTACAATGAGCAGTTATTC CASSLVYSYNEQLF
TRBJ2-7 . few TRBV28 TGTGCCAGCAGTTTATGGGGGGAAGGCTACGAGCAGTACTTC CASSLWGEGYEQYF
TRBJ2-3 TRBD2 many TRBV27 TGTGCCAGCAGTTTATCCGGGGAGGGTAGAGCAGTGGATACGCAGTATTTT CASSLSGEGRAVDTQYF
TRBJ2-7 . many TRBV28 TGTGCCACCTACAGCGATCCTTACGAGCAGTACTTC CATYSDPYEQYF
TRBJ2-7 . many TRBV7-8 TGTGCCAGCAGCTTAGCGAGGGACTACGAGCAGTACTTC CASSLARDYEQYF
TRBJ2-2 TRBD2 many TRBV25-1 TGTGCCAGCAGTCGTAGCGGGAGATTCGGCGGGGAGCTGTTTTTT CASSRSGRFGGELFF
TRBJ2-7 TRBD2 many TRBV20-1 TGCAGTGCTAGAGGGACTAGCGGGGGCTACGAGCAGTACTTC CSARGTSGGYEQYF
TRBJ2-4 TRBD1 . TRBV12-3/TRBV12-4 TGTGCCAGCAGTGTAACAGGGGGCTGGGCCAAAAACATTCAGTACTTC CASSVTGGWAKNIQYF
TRBJ2-3 TRBD2 many TRBV28 TGTGCCAGCAGTTTAGCTAGCGGGCGCACAGATACGCAGTATTTT CASSLASGRTDTQYF
TRBJ2-3 . many TRBV27 TGTGCCAGCAGTTCAAACACAGATACGCAGTATTTT CASSSNTDTQYF
TRBJ2-4 . many TRBV20-1 TGCAGTGCCACCAAGGAGGGGGGCAGGAACATTCAGTACTTC CSATKEGGRNIQYF
TRBJ2-7 TRBD1 many TRBV7-6 TGTGCCAGCAGCCCCAACCGGGACAGGGACCACGAGCAGTACTTC CASSPNRDRDHEQYF